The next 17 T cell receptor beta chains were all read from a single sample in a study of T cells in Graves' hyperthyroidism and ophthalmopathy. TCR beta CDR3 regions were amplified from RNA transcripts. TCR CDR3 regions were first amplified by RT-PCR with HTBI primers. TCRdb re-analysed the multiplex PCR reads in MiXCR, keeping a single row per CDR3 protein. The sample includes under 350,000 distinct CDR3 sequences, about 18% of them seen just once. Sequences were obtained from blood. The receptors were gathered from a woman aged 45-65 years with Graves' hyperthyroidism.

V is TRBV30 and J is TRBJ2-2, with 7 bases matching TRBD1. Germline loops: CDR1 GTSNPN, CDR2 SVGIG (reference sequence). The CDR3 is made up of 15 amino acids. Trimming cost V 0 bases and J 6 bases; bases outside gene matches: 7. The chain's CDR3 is CAWSVRGGWAGELFF. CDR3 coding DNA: TGTGCCTGGAGTGTGAGAGGGGGCTGGGCCGGGGAGCTGTTTTTT.

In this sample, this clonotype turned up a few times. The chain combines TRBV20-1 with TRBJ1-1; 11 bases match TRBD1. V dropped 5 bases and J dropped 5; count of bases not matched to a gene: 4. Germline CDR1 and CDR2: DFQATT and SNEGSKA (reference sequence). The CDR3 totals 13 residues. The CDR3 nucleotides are TGCAGTGCTCCCGGGACAGGGGGGACTGAAGCTTTCTTT. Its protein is CSAPGTGGTEAFF.

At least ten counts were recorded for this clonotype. DNA for the CDR3: TGTGCCAGCAATCTCCCCGCTACTAGCGTGGAGTGGGGTTTCCAAGAGACCCAGTACTTC. This encodes CASNLPATSVEWGFQETQYF. V gene TRBV2 combines with J gene TRBJ2-5; 7 nucleotides align to TRBD2. CDR1 is SNHLY, CDR2 FYNNEI, per germline. The CDR3 totals 20 residues. The V gene end was trimmed by 7 bases and the J gene end by 1 base; junction bases not matched to a gene: 24.

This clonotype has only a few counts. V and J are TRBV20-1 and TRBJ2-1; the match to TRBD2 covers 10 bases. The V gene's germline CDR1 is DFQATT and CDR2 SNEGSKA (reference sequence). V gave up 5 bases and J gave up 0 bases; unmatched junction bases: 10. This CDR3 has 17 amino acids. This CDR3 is CSAVMAASGSSYNEQFF. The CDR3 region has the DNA TGCAGTGCTGTAATGGCGGCTAGCGGGAGCTCCTACAATGAGCAGTTCTTC.

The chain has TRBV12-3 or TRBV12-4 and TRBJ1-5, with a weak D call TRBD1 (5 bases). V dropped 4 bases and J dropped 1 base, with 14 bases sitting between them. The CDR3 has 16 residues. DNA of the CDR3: TGTGCCAGCAGTTCACCTCGGGACGCCAGCAATCAGCCCCAGCATTTT. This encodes CASSSPRDASNQPQHF.

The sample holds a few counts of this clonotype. DNA for the CDR3: TGTGCCACCAGTGAACCTGACACCGGGCCCGGGTACTATGGCTACACCTTC. Protein sequence: CATSEPDTGPGYYGYTF. The chain has TRBV24-1 and TRBJ1-2; D unresolved. CDR3 length: 17 residues. Germline assignment: CDR1 KGHDR and CDR2 SFDVKD. Trimming left V 4 bases short and J 3 bases short, with 20 bases between.

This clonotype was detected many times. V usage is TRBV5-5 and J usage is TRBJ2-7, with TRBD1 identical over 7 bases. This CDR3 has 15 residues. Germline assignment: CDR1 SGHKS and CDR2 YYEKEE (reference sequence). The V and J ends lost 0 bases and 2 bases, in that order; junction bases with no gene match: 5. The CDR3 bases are TGTGCCAGCAGCTTGGCCGAGACAGGGCCCTACGAGCAGTACTTC. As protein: CASSLAETGPYEQYF.

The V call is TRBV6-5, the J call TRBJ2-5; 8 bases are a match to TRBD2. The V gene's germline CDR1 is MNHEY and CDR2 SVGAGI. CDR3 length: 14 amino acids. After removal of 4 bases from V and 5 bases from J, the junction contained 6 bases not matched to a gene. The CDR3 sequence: CASSSGLVMETQYF. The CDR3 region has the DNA TGTGCCAGCAGTTCGGGACTAGTAATGGAGACCCAGTACTTC.

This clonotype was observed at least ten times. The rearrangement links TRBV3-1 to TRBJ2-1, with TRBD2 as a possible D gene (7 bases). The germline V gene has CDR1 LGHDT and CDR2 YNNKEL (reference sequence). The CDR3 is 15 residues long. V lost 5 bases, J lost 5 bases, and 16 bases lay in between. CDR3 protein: CASSRAGGHDNEQFF. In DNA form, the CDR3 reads TGTGCCAGCAGCAGGGCCGGGGGGCATGACAATGAGCAGTTCTTC.

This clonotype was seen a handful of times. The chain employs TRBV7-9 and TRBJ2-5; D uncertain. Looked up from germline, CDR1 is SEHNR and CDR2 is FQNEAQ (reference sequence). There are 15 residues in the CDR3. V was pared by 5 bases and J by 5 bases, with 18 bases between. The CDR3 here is CASSLLAGRGETQYF. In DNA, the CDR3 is TGTGCCAGCAGCCTACTTGCTGGCCGCGGCGAGACCCAGTACTTC.

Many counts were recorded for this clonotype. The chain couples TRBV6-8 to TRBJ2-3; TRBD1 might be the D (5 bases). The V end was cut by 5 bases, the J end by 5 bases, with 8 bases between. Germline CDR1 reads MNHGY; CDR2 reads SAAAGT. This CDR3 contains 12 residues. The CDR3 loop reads CASSPTGDTQYF. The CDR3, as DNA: TGTGCCAGCAGTCCCACAGGAGATACGCAGTATTTT.

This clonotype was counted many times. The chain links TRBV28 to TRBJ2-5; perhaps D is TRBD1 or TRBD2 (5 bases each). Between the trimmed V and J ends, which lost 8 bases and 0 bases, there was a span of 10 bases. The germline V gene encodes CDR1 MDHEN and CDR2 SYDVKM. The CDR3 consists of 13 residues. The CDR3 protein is CASLGPYQETQYF. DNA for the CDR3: TGTGCCAGCTTGGGACCGTACCAAGAGACCCAGTACTTC.

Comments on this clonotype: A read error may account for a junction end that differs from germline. CDR3 nucleotides: TGTGCCAGCAGCTCCCAGGCAGATGCGCAGTATTTT. Protein: CASSSQADAQYF. The chain uses TRBV7-9 and TRBJ2-3, with D hard to call. CDR3 length equals 12 residues. CDR1 and CDR2 (germline): SEHNR, FQNEAQ (reference sequence).

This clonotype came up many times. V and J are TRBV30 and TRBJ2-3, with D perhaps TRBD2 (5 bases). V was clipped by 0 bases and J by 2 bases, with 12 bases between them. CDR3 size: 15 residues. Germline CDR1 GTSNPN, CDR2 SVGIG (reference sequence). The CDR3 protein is CAWSVRAALTDTQYF. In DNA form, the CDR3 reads TGTGCCTGGAGTGTTAGAGCGGCTCTCACAGATACGCAGTATTTT.

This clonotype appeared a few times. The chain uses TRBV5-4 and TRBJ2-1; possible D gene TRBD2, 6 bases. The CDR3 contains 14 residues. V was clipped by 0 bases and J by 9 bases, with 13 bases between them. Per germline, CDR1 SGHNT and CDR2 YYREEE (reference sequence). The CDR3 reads CASSLGGADREQFF. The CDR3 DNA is TGTGCCAGCAGCTTGGGCGGGGCCGACCGTGAGCAGTTCTTC.

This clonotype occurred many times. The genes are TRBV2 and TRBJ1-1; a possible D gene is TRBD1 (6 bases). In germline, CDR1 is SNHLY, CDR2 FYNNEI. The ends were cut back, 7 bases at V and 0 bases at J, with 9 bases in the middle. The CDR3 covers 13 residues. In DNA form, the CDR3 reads TGTGCCAGCAATAGGGACATGAACACTGAAGCTTTCTTT. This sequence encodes CASNRDMNTEAFF.

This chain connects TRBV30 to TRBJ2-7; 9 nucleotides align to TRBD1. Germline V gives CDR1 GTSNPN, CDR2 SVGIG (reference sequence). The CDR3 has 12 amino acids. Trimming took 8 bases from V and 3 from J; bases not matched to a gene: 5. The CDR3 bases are TGTGCCCTGGACAGGGGAGGCTACGAGCAGTACTTC. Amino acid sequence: CALDRGGYEQYF.